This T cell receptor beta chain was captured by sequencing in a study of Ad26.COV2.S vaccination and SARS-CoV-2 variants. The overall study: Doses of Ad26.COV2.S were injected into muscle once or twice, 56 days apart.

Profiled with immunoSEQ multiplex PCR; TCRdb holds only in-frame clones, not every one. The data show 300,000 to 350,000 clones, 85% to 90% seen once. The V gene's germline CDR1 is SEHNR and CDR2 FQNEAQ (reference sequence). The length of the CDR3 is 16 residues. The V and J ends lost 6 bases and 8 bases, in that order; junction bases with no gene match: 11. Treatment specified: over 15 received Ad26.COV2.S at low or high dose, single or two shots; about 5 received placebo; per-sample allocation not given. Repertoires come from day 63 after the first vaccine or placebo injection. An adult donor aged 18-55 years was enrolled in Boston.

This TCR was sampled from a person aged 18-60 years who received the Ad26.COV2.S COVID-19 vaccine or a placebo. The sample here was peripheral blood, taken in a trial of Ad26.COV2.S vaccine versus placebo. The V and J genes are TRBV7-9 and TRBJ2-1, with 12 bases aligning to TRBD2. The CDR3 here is CASSPGLAGWGDEQFF. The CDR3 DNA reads TGTGCCAGCAGTCCAGGACTAGCGGGATGGGGGGATGAGCAGTTCTTC.